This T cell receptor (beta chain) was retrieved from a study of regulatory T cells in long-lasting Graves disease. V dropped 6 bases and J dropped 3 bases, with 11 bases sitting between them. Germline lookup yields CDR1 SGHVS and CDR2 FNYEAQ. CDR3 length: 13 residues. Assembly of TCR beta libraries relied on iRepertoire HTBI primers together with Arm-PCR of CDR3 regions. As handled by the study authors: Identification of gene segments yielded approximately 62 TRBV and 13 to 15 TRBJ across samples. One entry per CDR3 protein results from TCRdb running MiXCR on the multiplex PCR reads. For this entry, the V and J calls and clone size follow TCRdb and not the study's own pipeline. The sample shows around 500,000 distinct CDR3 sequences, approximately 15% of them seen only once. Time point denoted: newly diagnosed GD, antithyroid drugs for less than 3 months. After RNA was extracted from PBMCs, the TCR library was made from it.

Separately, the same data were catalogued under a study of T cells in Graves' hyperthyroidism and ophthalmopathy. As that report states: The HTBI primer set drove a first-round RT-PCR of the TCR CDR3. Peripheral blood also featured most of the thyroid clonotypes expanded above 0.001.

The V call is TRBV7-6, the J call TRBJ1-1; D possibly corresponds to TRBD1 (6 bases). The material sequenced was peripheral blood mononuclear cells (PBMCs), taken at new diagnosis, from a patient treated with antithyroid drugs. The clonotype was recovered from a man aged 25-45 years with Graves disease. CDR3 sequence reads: CASRLYRDTEAFF. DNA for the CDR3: TGTGCCAGCAGACTTTACAGGGACACTGAAGCTTTCTTT.